This TCR beta chain was identified in a study of monozygotic twins with inflammatory bowel disease (dated by TCRdb to the late 2010s). Looking at the study overall: The full study comprised around 28 monozygotic twin pairs: nine German pairs (four IBD-concordant, five IBD-discordant) and 19 IBD-discordant Danish pairs. The search for disease-associated traits relied mainly on comparing IBD patients with their genetically identical healthy co-twins within discordant pairs. Each individual had, on average, about 151 000 unique TCRalpha sequences and 181 000 unique TCRbeta sequences available for analysis. Study-wide findings and limitations: IBD patients had lower TCRbeta repertoire diversity, measured by the inverse Simpson index, than their healthy co-twins. Compared with healthy twins, IBD patients shared fewer clonotypes with other individuals, and the difference was most pronounced in patients with signs of disease activity. Repertoire similarity did not differ between concordant and discordant twins, possibly due to limited statistical power. Distinction between different T cell subtypes could not be achieved in the analysis. No single strong signal or clonotype linked to IBD turned up in the results, so the idea that one exists was not supported. Because patients were on differing immunosuppressive treatments, the repertoires may have picked up extra background noise and inter-individual variability.

The library was prepared using 5' RACE. Each TCR library was prepared from about 4,000 ng of total RNA. cDNA was synthesized with SMARTScribe reverse transcriptase in eight separate reactions per sample. Unique molecular identifiers containing a 6-nucleotide sample barcode were introduced through template switching during cDNA synthesis. Two nested PCRs of approximately 16 and 9 cycles amplified the TCRalpha and TCRbeta cDNA, and bead purification followed each PCR. Before amplification, the cDNA was treated with uracil DNA-glycosylase and purified using the QIAquick PCR purification kit. In the second PCR, Illumina TruSeq-compatible adapters and sample-specific barcodes were added. Library quality and concentration were checked on TapeStation and Qubit, and libraries were pooled at 5 ng each. Sequencing of pooled libraries was carried out on an Illumina HiSeq2500 single-index Rapid Run using 2 x 100 bp reads and custom sequencing primers. The paper's processing steps were these. UMI-based consensus assembly with MiGEC version 1.2.6 was used to correct PCR and sequencing errors. MiXCR version 2.1.1 was used for V(D)J alignment, clonotype assembly and CDR3 extraction. To normalise gene usage, clonotype sharing and MAIT/NKT TCR abundance, the top 1000, 10 000 and 20 000 clonotypes in each sample were analysed. After downsampling to 27 000 UMIs, diversity was calculated as the inverse Simpson index using the vegan R package. Paired Mann-Whitney U tests were applied to discordant twin pairs, and Benjamini-Hochberg correction was used for multiple testing. TCRdb reprocessed the reads, reporting each CDR3 protein sequence once and no DNA. The authors' filters were not applied to this entry. The sample's records list some 190,000 distinct CDR3 sequences. The biggest ten clones account for more than 7.5% of the sample.

As regards this clonotype: Its specific antigen is unknown.

Including the terminal cysteine and phenylalanine, the CDR3 comprises 14 residues. No DNA has been recorded. For CDR1 and CDR2, the germline V gene lists MDHEN and SYDVKM. An approximately 2.5 ml peripheral blood sample was drawn into PAXgene tubes per donor and stored at -80°C. Without T cell sorting, total RNA was isolated from whole blood using the PAXgene blood miRNA kit on an automated QIAcube. Peripheral blood from monozygotic twin pairs, either concordant or discordant for inflammatory bowel disease, underwent deep TCRalpha and TCRbeta repertoire profiling that used unique molecular barcoding. For every twin pair, smoking habits were documented, and each individual was categorised as a current, former or never smoker.

The V gene is TRBV28 and the J gene is TRBJ1-5. This clonotype was obtained from a human donor with ulcerative colitis or Crohn's disease, or a healthy co-twin of an affected twin (not recorded which). Sequencing was done on a sample of blood. The CDR3 protein is CASSPPTRDQPQHF.